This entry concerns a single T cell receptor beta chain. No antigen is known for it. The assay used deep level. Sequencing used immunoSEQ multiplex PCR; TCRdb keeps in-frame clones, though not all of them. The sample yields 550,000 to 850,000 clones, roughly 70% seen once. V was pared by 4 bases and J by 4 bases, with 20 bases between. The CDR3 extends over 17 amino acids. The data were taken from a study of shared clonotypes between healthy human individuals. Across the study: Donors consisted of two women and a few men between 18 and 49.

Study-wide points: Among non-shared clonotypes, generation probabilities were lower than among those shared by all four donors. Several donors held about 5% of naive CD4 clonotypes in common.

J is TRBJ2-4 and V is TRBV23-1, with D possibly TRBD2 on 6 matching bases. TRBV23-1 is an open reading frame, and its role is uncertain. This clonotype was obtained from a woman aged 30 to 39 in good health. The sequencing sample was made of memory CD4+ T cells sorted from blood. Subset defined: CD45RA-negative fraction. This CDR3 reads CASSLDSTGGEKNIQYF. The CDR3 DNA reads TGCGCCAGCAGTCTCGATTCAACCGGAGGGGAGAAAAACATTCAGTACTTC.